This T cell receptor beta chain came from a study of T cell responses to AZD1222 COVID-19 vaccine. Study at large: Doses given second, at about 4 or about 12 weeks, were pooled. Study-level points and caveats: Repertoire samples came only from after the peak T cell response. With dominance at 160-218 and 743-854, vaccine-associated CD4 TCRs spanned spike. It should be noted that donors were predominantly white British and more often female, and clonal diversity was possibly underestimated.

The CDR3 is 17 amino acids. The V gene's germline CDR1 is SGHDN and CDR2 FVKESK. V trimming: 4 bases; J trimming: 1 base; junction bases outside the gene matches: 10. A single count supports this clone. The target antigen is unknown. Data came from immunoSEQ multiplex PCR; TCRdb stores just in-frame clones and leaves some out. The sample has about 120,000 clones, around 87% seen once; the top ten hold more than 10%. The source was peripheral blood, collected on day 0 of AZD1222 vaccination. The TCR comes from an adult in good health. The chain couples TRBV14 to TRBJ2-3, with 8 bases lining up with TRBD2. Here the CDR3 DNA reads TGTGCCAGCAGCCCGCCTCTGACTAGCGTGGGCACAGATACGCAGTATTTT. Translating gives CASSPPLTSVGTDTQYF.